The next 20 T cell receptor beta chains were all read from a single sample in a study of T cells in Graves' hyperthyroidism and ophthalmopathy. Researchers amplified the TCR beta CDR3 regions from RNA transcripts. HTBI primers drove first-round RT-PCR of the TCR CDR3. TCRdb re-derived calls from the multiplex PCR reads in MiXCR, one entry per CDR3 protein. The sample yields roughly 660,000 distinct CDR3 sequences, approximately 15% seen once. The sequenced material came from blood. The receptor set was obtained from a man aged 50-59 years with Graves' hyperthyroidism.

This clonotype was seen many times. V and J are TRBV12-3 or TRBV12-4 and TRBJ2-3, with 16 bases aligning to TRBD2. Trimming removed 4 bases from V and 5 bases from J; junction bases left unmatched: 6. CDR3 length: 17 residues. The CDR3 here is CASSSGTSGRAGDTQYF. In DNA, the CDR3 is TGTGCCAGCAGTTCCGGGACTAGCGGGAGGGCCGGAGATACGCAGTATTTT.

This clonotype was counted many times. V usage is TRBV11-1 and J usage is TRBJ1-4; TRBD1 might be the D (6 bases). Per germline, CDR1 SGHAT and CDR2 FQDESV (reference sequence). The CDR3 is 15 residues long. V was cut by 6 bases and J by 8 bases, with 19 bases left in between. CDR3 residues: CASSPRSGAREKLFF. The CDR3 coding sequence is TGTGCCAGCAGTCCACGGTCGGGGGCAAGAGAAAAACTGTTTTTT.

The chain couples TRBV19 to TRBJ2-2, with a possible D match to TRBD2 (5 bases). The CDR3 contains 14 residues. V was pared by 9 bases and J by 4 bases, with 15 bases between. Germline loops: CDR1 LNHDA, CDR2 SQIVND (reference sequence). The CDR3 sequence is CARTILGSTGELFF. CDR3 sequence (DNA): TGTGCCAGAACAATACTAGGGAGCACCGGGGAGCTGTTTTTT. Looking up the rest from reference TRBV19 and TRBJ2-2 gives the full variable domain: DGGITQSPKYLFRKEGQNVTLSCEQNLNHDAMYWYRQDPGQGLRLIYYSQIVNDFQKGDIAEGYSVSREKKESFPLTVTSAQKNPTAFYLCARTILGSTGELFFGEGSRLTVL.

This clonotype was recorded many times. V gene TRBV12-3 or TRBV12-4 combines with J gene TRBJ2-7; D is ambiguous. The CDR3 totals 14 residues. With 5 bases removed from V and 3 bases from J, the gap between germline ends came to 14 bases. The CDR3 here is CASSPTETIYEQYF. The DNA for the CDR3 is TGTGCCAGCAGTCCGACTGAAACAATCTACGAGCAGTACTTC.

This clonotype was recorded a few times. The chain carries TRBV7-9 and TRBJ1-2, with D tentatively TRBD1 (6 bases). Germline CDR1 SEHNR, CDR2 FQNEAQ (reference sequence). V shed 5 bases and J shed 7 bases, with 11 bases lying between them. There are 12 residues in the CDR3. This CDR3 is CASSAIQGGYTF. The CDR3 DNA sequence: TGTGCCAGCAGCGCTATACAGGGTGGCTACACCTTC. Together with reference TRBV7-9 and TRBJ1-2, the CDR3 gives the full variable domain: DTGVSQNPRHKITKRGQNVTFRCDPISEHNRLYWYRQTLGQGPEFLTYFQNEAQLEKSRLLSDRFSAERPKGSFSTLEIQRTEQGDSAMYLCASSAIQGGYTFGSGTRLTVV.

In its sample, this clonotype was seen many times. The chain employs TRBV2 and TRBJ1-2; tentative D call: TRBD1 (6 bases). The CDR3 runs to 16 residues. Per the germline V gene, CDR1 is SNHLY and CDR2 is FYNNEI. The germline V and J ends were trimmed by 4 bases and 8 bases, with 23 bases remaining between them. The CDR3 loop reads CASSVRDTFSGGGYTF. DNA for the CDR3: TGTGCCAGCAGTGTCCGGGACACATTCTCTGGTGGCGGCTACACCTTC. The whole variable domain, filled in from reference TRBV2 and TRBJ1-2, reads EPEVTQTPSHQVTQMGQEVILRCVPISNHLYFYWYRQILGQKVEFLVSFYNNEISEKSEIFDDQFSVERPDGSNFTLKIRSTKLEDSAMYFCASSVRDTFSGGGYTFGSGTRLTVV.

There are many counts of this clonotype. V is TRBV28 and J is TRBJ2-7; no firm D call. The germline V gene has CDR1 MDHEN and CDR2 SYDVKM. The ends were cut back, 5 bases at V and 0 bases at J, with 17 bases in the middle. The CDR3 is 16 amino acids. The CDR3 reads CASSTCGPPGSYEQYF. The DNA of the CDR3 is TGTGCCAGCAGTACCTGCGGACCCCCCGGCTCCTACGAGCAGTACTTC.

This clonotype was seen repeatedly, ten times or more. The CDR3, as DNA: TGTGCCAGCAGCTCCGGCGGTACAGGGGGCTCCTACGAGCAGTACTTC. Protein product: CASSSGGTGGSYEQYF. V gene TRBV11-2 combines with J gene TRBJ2-7; 8 nucleotides line up with TRBD1. This CDR3 comprises 16 residues. The ends lost 4 bases at V and 0 bases at J; junction bases unmatched: 8. Germline V CDR1 and CDR2: SGHAT, FQNNGV.

Details on this clonotype: An end of the junction differs from the germline gene, which may be a read error. The chain carries TRBV27 and TRBJ2-1; TRBD2 matches 9 bases. CDR1 is MNHEY and CDR2 is SMNVEV in the germline V gene (reference sequence). This CDR3 is 15 amino acids long. The CDR3 sequence is CASSLSGSAYNEQLF. In DNA, the CDR3 is TGTGCCAGCAGCCTTAGCGGGAGTGCCTACAATGAGCAGTTATTC.

Only a few counts were recorded for this clonotype. This sequence joins TRBV20-1 and TRBJ2-7; D uncertain. The CDR3 is made up of 14 amino acids. Between the trimmed V and J ends, which lost 3 bases and 0 bases, there was a span of 12 bases. Germline CDR1 DFQATT, CDR2 SNEGSKA (reference sequence). The CDR3 sequence: CSASIAESSYEQYF. Written as DNA, the CDR3 is TGCAGTGCTAGTATCGCGGAGAGCTCCTACGAGCAGTACTTC.

The chain carries TRBV12-3 or TRBV12-4 and TRBJ2-5; 10 nucleotides align to TRBD2. The CDR3 is 15 amino acids. The J segment lost 4 bases and the V segment lost 4 bases, leaving 6 bases of the junction unmatched. The CDR3 sequence: CASSWLAGEVETQYF. The CDR3 DNA follows: TGTGCCAGCAGTTGGCTAGCGGGAGAAGTAGAGACCCAGTACTTC.

CDR3 in amino acids: CASMTSGSVETQYF. DNA of the CDR3: TGTGCCAGCATGACTAGCGGGAGTGTCGAGACCCAGTACTTC. V gene TRBV6-1 combines with J gene TRBJ2-5; 12 nucleotides match TRBD2. V shed 7 bases and J 5 bases; nucleotides not matched to a gene: 5. Germline assignment: CDR1 MNHNS and CDR2 SASEGT. The CDR3 spans 14 residues.

This sequence joins TRBV6-1 and TRBJ1-1; 9 bases align to TRBD1. The CDR3 totals 17 residues. Trimming at V came to 4 bases and at J to 4 bases, leaving 13 bases not matched to a gene. Germline V lookup: CDR1 MNHNS, CDR2 SASEGT. CDR3 nucleotides: TGTGCCAGCAGTGCCGAAACGGGACAGGGTCCGACCACTGAAGCTTTCTTT. It encodes CASSAETGQGPTTEAFF.

V usage is TRBV4-1 and J usage is TRBJ2-1; D may be TRBD2 (7 bases). The CDR3 has 16 amino acids. V was pared by 0 bases and J by 7 bases, with 16 bases between. CDR1 MGHRA and CDR2 YSYEKL come from the germline V gene. The DNA for the CDR3 is TGCGCCAGCAGCCAAGATGGGGGGGCAGCTTCTAATGAGCAGTTCTTC. Protein product: CASSQDGGAASNEQFF.

The chain is built from TRBV2 and TRBJ1-3; the D is unclear. V gave up 7 bases and J gave up 0 bases, with 10 bases separating them. This CDR3 spans 14 amino acids. The germline V gene encodes CDR1 SNHLY and CDR2 FYNNEI. The CDR3 DNA reads as TGTGCCAGCACTCCCGAATACTCTGGAAACACCATATATTTT. Translating it yields CASTPEYSGNTIYF.

This clonotype was seen many times. The V and J genes are TRBV19 and TRBJ2-5, with 7 bases identical to TRBD2. The CDR3 is made up of 14 amino acids. From germline, CDR1 is LNHDA and CDR2 SQIVND (reference sequence). With 3 bases clipped from V and 4 bases from J, the junction kept 5 bases outside the gene matches. CDR3 DNA: TGTGCCAGTAGTATCTCTAGCGGTACAGAGACCCAGTACTTC. It specifies CASSISSGTETQYF.

The genes are TRBV6-4 and TRBJ1-5; D is possibly TRBD1 (5 bases). Germline V gives CDR1 MRHNA, CDR2 SNTAGT. The V and J ends lost 3 bases and 3 bases respectively, with 6 bases between them. The CDR3 totals 13 residues. The CDR3 loop reads CASSEDNNQPQHF. DNA of the CDR3: TGTGCCAGCAGTGAGGACAACAATCAGCCCCAGCATTTT.

This clonotype occurred a few times. V usage is TRBV27 and J usage is TRBJ1-1, with 9 bases that match TRBD1. V dropped 6 bases and J dropped 10; count of bases not matched to a gene: 9. Germline V gene lookup returns CDR1 MNHEY and CDR2 SMNVEV (reference sequence). CDR3 length equals 13 residues. CDR3 bases: TGTGCCAGCAGACAGGGGGCGGCTAATTCAGCTTTCTTT. Amino acid sequence: CASRQGAANSAFF.

This clonotype has just a few counts. This rearrangement joins TRBV7-9 to TRBJ2-5, with TRBD1 matching over 9 bases. This CDR3 spans 15 amino acids. J gave up 5 bases and V 4 bases, and 8 bases lay outside the gene matches. The germline V gene has CDR1 SEHNR and CDR2 FQNEAQ (reference sequence). The CDR3 sequence is CASSSQGAIGETQYF. The CDR3, as DNA: TGTGCCAGCAGCTCACAGGGGGCCATTGGGGAGACCCAGTACTTC.

At least ten counts were recorded for this clonotype. This chain connects TRBV3-1 to TRBJ1-1; D might be TRBD1 (5 bases). V was cut by 3 bases and J by 1 base, with 9 bases left in between. CDR1 is LGHDT and CDR2 is YNNKEL in the germline V gene (reference sequence). The CDR3 is made up of 14 amino acids. The CDR3, as DNA: TGTGCCAGCAGCCATAGGGGAAAGAACACTGAAGCTTTCTTT. Residues: CASSHRGKNTEAFF. The full variable domain, rest sourced from reference TRBV3-1 and TRBJ1-1, is DTAVSQTPKYLVTQMGNDKSIKCEQNLGHDTMYWYKQDSKKFLKIMFSYNNKELIINETVPNRFSPKSPDKAHLNLHINSLELGDSAVYFCASSHRGKNTEAFFGQGTRLTVV.